This TCR beta chain was sequenced in a study of shared clonotypes between healthy human individuals (TCRdb year 2020). Background for the entire study: The cohort included three men and a couple of women between 18 and 49 years of age. For each donor, three plates each were used for CD4 naive and CD4 memory, two plates were used for CD8 naive, and one plate was used for CD8 memory. To estimate repertoire size and how much clonotypes are shared between individuals, the study performed deep sequencing of blood TCR repertoires from about five healthy adults. To increase sequencing depth and limit assay-specific biases, different laboratories used diverse techniques to prepare libraries and sequence TCR repertoires. Per donor, leukapheresis produced somewhere between about 0.85 and 8.9 billion PBMCs.

Donors were healthy HIV-negative adults with no recently reported acute infections or vaccinations. Every donor was a Caucasian adult living in Nashville, Tennessee, USA. CD4+ T cells were enriched by magnetic negative selection; naive cells were then positively selected on CD45RA, and the negative fraction formed the memory subset. Blood was collected by leukapheresis, and PBMCs were isolated by Ficoll-Histopaque density gradient centrifugation and then cryopreserved in liquid nitrogen vapor phase. Purity and quantity of every magnetically sorted T cell population were checked by analytical flow cytometry. Each sorted fraction had its genomic DNA isolated and then quantified by UV absorbance on a Nanodrop 2000c. As for this clone: What this receptor recognizes is not known. No base quality values were provided; no much bigger clone lies one nucleotide off.

On the study overall, not on this receptor specifically: Approximately 5% of naive CD4, 3% to 4% of naive CD8, around 2.3% of memory CD4, and 0.4% of memory CD8 clonotypes were shared across several donors. Because the study included a small number of donors, the genetic and exposure-history diversity represented was limited. Sampling was restricted to blood, and TCR repertoires in tissues likely differ from the TCR repertoires found in blood. Pairwise subsampling indicated that sequencing depth was expected to affect the degree of clonotype sharing among donors. Compared with non-shared clonotypes, clonotypes shared by all four sorted-subset donors had higher generation probabilities. Estimated clonotype richness was generally larger for naive than for memory subsets. Even with the large sequencing depth, rarefaction of the sorted-subset datasets indicated that sequencing was incomplete.

Using the deep immunoSEQ assay, TCR CDR3 regions were amplified from genomic DNA by multiplex PCR. For each cell subset, the extracted genomic DNA was distributed evenly across all wells of several immunoSEQ 96-well plates, and each plate served as one replicate. Each replicate PCR for sorted subsets received 150 to 250 ng genomic DNA, equal to roughly 30,000 T cell genomes. The purified libraries were quantified using a Qubit 3.0 fluorometer, sized with a Bioanalyzer 2100, and then quantified again using the KAPA Library Quantification kit. A separate single-read 150-cycle Illumina NextSeq 550 flow cell was used to sequence each immunoSEQ 96-well plate. The authors' pipeline ran thus. Because only junctional sequences without quality scores were contained in the immunoSEQ output, filtering matching that applied to full-length reads could not be performed. Sequences were annotated with PyIR, a Python wrapper for IgBLAST v1.9, and V/J genes and CDR3 were assigned using IMGT germline references. Reads were removed for weak V/J assignments (E-value above 1e-6), missing CDR3, stop codons, out-of-frame junctions, or ambiguous translated residues. A V3J clonotype was defined by an identical inferred V gene, J gene, and CDR3 amino acid sequence. The percentage overlap between two repertoires was calculated by dividing the number of shared unique clonotypes by the size of the smaller repertoire. RTK rarefaction, the Chao1 estimator, and Recon v2.1 estimates of unobserved clonotypes were used to assess repertoire richness. OLGA was used to compute generation probabilities for all TCRbeta clonotypes that the gDNA method yielded from a few donors. The clones in this table, taken by TCRdb from immuneACCESS, are in-frame only. Not every clone is retained; where verified, under half of the shortfall comes from an unresolved V gene, and the cause of the rest is unknown. V and J calls plus clone size are reproduced from that table; the DNA served to infer D and trimming. The sample yields about 2.3 million clones; about nine tenths were counted once. In total, the top ten clones hold around 0.4% of the sample.

Relative to germline, V is 3 bases shorter and J is 1 base shorter, with 9 bases between their ends. The germline V gene specifies MNHNS as CDR1 and SASEGT as CDR2. Measured from the cysteine to the phenylalanine, the CDR3 is 14 residues long. The CDR3 DNA has 42 bases and is translated from base 1. In this chain, TRBV6-1 is recombined with TRBJ2-5; possibly the D gene is TRBD2, per 6 matching bases. The sequenced sample consisted of naive CD4+ T cells from PBMCs. The cell subset or site tag for this specimen amounts to: CD45RA+ positively selected. The sequence derives from a man aged 18-30 years in good health. Some clones in this sample may be carry-over from other donors' samples. The nucleotide sequence reads TGTGCCAGCAGTGACCGGGAGCGCCAAGAGACCCAGTACTTC. This yields the protein CASSDRERQETQYF.